A single sample is the source of the 27 T cell receptor beta chains below, sequenced in a study of blood T cells in healthy people across ages. A J-beta primer mix and a sample-barcoded 5' primer were used in a second PCR of roughly 6 to 12 cycles. MiXCR, applied by TCRdb to the 5' RACE reads, yields one record per CDR3 protein. This sample has 1.2 million to 1.5 million distinct CDR3 sequences, with approximately 59% found just once. Sequenced: blood. The receptors were gathered from a man in his late teens or twenties in good health.

V usage is TRBV10-2 and J usage is TRBJ2-7; possibly TRBD2 for D (5 bases). Germline V CDR1 and CDR2: WSHSY, SAAADI. Between the trimmed V and J ends, which lost 6 bases and 0 bases, there was a span of 18 bases. The CDR3 consists of 16 residues. CDR3 protein: CASSENDQRTSYEQYF. In DNA form, the CDR3 reads TGCGCCAGCAGCGAGAACGATCAGCGGACCTCCTACGAGCAGTACTTC.

This clonotype turned up a few times. The J gene is TRBJ2-7, the V gene TRBV29-1, with D unclear. Germline V lookup: CDR1 SQVTM, CDR2 ANQGSEA. V gave up 3 bases and J gave up 2 bases, with 11 bases separating them. This CDR3 comprises 13 residues. The CDR3 nucleotides read TGCAGCGTTGACTTGGAGAATACCTACGAGCAGTACTTC. This codes for CSVDLENTYEQYF.

This chain links TRBV29-1 with TRBJ2-5; TRBD1 agrees at 11 bases. This CDR3 has 14 amino acids. From germline, CDR1 is SQVTM and CDR2 ANQGSEA. With V trimmed by 7 bases and J by 5 bases, 9 bases remained unmatched. CDR3 in DNA: TGCAGCGGTGGGGGGACAGGGGGGAGGGAGACCCAGTACTTC. As protein: CSGGGTGGRETQYF. The full variable domain, with the rest looked up from reference TRBV29-1 and TRBJ2-5, is SAVISQKPSRDICQRGTSLTIQCQVDSQVTMMFWYRQQPGQSLTLIATANQGSEATYESGFVIDKFPISRPNLTFSTLTVSNMSPEDSSIYLCSGGGTGGRETQYFGPGTRLLVL.

The chain is built from TRBV20-1 and TRBJ1-1; D uncertain. V gave up 2 bases and J gave up 5 bases, with 12 bases separating them. From germline, CDR1 is DFQATT and CDR2 SNEGSKA (reference sequence). This CDR3 is 13 amino acids long. CDR3 in DNA: TGCAGTGCTAGAAAAGGAGCGTTGACTGAAGCTTTCTTT. Residues: CSARKGALTEAFF.

This clonotype turned up a few times. The chain joins TRBV4-1 to TRBJ2-1; D uncertain. The germline V gene has CDR1 MGHRA and CDR2 YSYEKL. This CDR3 has 14 residues. The V and J ends lost 4 bases and 3 bases respectively, with 10 bases between them. The CDR3 spells CASSPVQDYNEQFF. The CDR3 DNA sequence: TGCGCCAGCAGCCCGGTGCAGGACTACAATGAGCAGTTCTTC.

V usage is TRBV20-1 and J usage is TRBJ2-1; 11 positions match TRBD1. The trim removed 5 bases at V and 6 bases at J, leaving 6 bases unmatched. The CDR3 runs 14 residues. In germline, CDR1 is DFQATT, CDR2 SNEGSKA (reference sequence). CDR3 region: CSARWDRGVNEQFF. The DNA of the CDR3 is TGCAGTGCTCGGTGGGACAGGGGGGTCAATGAGCAGTTCTTC.

The chain joins TRBV2 to TRBJ1-1; D remains ambiguous. The CDR3 runs 14 residues. Germline assignment: CDR1 SNHLY and CDR2 FYNNEI. V lost 1 base, J lost 0 bases, and 6 bases lay in between. The CDR3 coding sequence is TGTGCCAGCAGTGAAGGAATGGTGAACACTGAAGCTTTCTTT. Amino acid sequence: CASSEGMVNTEAFF.

CDR3 residues: CASSFLLRGPLGGTQYF. The CDR3 DNA reads TGTGCCAGCAGTTTCCTACTAAGGGGACCCTTAGGGGGTACGCAGTATTTT. The chain carries TRBV27 and TRBJ2-3; D may be TRBD1 (6 bases). The germline V and J ends were trimmed by 3 bases and 8 bases, with 24 bases remaining between them. CDR3 length: 17 residues. From germline, CDR1 is MNHEY and CDR2 SMNVEV (reference sequence).

This clonotype has more than one count but fewer than ten. V usage is TRBV6-5 and J usage is TRBJ2-3; 8 bases are shared with TRBD2. Germline V gene lookup returns CDR1 MNHEY and CDR2 SVGAGI. The CDR3 loop spans 14 amino acids. V lost 5 bases, J lost 4 bases, and 5 bases stayed unmatched. The CDR3 spells CASSNGRASDTQYF. CDR3 DNA: TGTGCCAGCAGTAACGGGAGGGCTTCAGATACGCAGTATTTT.

This clonotype has just one count. The chain has TRBV20-1 and TRBJ2-7; D remains unclear. The V gene's germline CDR1 is DFQATT and CDR2 SNEGSKA (reference sequence). V dropped 0 bases and J dropped 1 base, with 13 bases sitting between them. This CDR3 has 15 amino acids. CDR3 DNA sequence: TGCAGTGCTAGAGATTATCTCGCCGGGTCCTACGAGCAGTACTTC. Protein sequence: CSARDYLAGSYEQYF.

This clonotype was recorded at least ten times. The CDR3 loop is CASSYSAYEQYF. The CDR3 DNA reads as TGTGCCAGCAGTTACTCGGCCTACGAGCAGTACTTC. The rearrangement links TRBV6-2 or TRBV6-3 to TRBJ2-7; unclear D gene. CDR3 size: 12 residues. The germline V gene encodes CDR1 MNHEY and CDR2 SVGEGT. Trimming stripped 0 bases from V and 2 bases from J, with 2 bases between.

This clonotype was counted many times. This chain connects TRBV20-1 to TRBJ2-3; TRBD2 might be the D (5 bases). CDR3 length: 14 residues. Germline CDR1 is DFQATT and CDR2 is SNEGSKA (reference sequence). Trimming took off 3 bases at V and 2 bases at J, with 12 bases between the two ends. The CDR3: CSARDLRDTDTQYF. In DNA form, the CDR3 reads TGCAGTGCTAGGGACTTGAGGGACACAGATACGCAGTATTTT.

This chain connects TRBV5-1 to TRBJ1-1, with 7 bases aligning to TRBD1. After removal of 4 bases from V and 3 bases from J, the junction contained 12 bases not matched to a gene. The CDR3 spans 16 residues. The germline V gene has CDR1 SGHRS and CDR2 YFSETQ. The CDR3 DNA reads as TGCGCCAGCAGCCGCGGACAGGCTGGGATCGACACTGAAGCTTTCTTT. Residues: CASSRGQAGIDTEAFF.

This clonotype was detected only a few times. This chain joins TRBV28 and TRBJ2-4; possibly TRBD1 for D (5 bases). CDR3 length equals 15 residues. Trimming stripped 5 bases from V and 5 bases from J, with 16 bases between. Germline assignment: CDR1 MDHEN and CDR2 SYDVKM. CDR3 sequence: CASSLGPWKQNIQYF. The CDR3 DNA reads TGTGCCAGCAGTCTGGGGCCCTGGAAGCAAAACATTCAGTACTTC.

A few counts support this clonotype. The V and J genes are TRBV5-1 and TRBJ1-5; D remains unclear. V lost 4 bases and J lost 8, with 16 bases in between. From germline, CDR1 is SGHRS and CDR2 YFSETQ. The CDR3 is 14 amino acids. CDR3: CASSPGVVGEPQHF. The CDR3 DNA is TGCGCCAGCAGCCCTGGGGTGGTCGGGGAGCCCCAGCATTTT.

V usage is TRBV5-1 and J usage is TRBJ2-7; D perhaps matches TRBD1 (5 bases). This CDR3 is built from 16 residues. Trimming shortened V by 5 bases and J by 0 bases, and 18 bases separated the two germline ends. Germline-derived CDR1 and CDR2 are SGHRS and YFSETQ. CDR3 in DNA: TGCGCCAGCAGAGGGAAACAGGCTATCATCTCCTACGAGCAGTACTTC. It codes for CASRGKQAIISYEQYF.

This clonotype was observed a single time. This sequence joins TRBV6-1 and TRBJ2-5; D is uncertain. The J call is uncertain, as TRBJ2-7 better fits the DNA end. Germline CDR1 MNHNS, CDR2 SASEGT. The CDR3 sequence is 15 residues long. The CDR3 protein is CASSEADAPSYEQYF. The CDR3 bases are TGTGCCAGCAGTGAAGCGGACGCGCCGTCCTACGAGCAGTACTTC.

The chain employs TRBV29-1 and TRBJ2-4; TRBD1 matches 7 bases. The better agreement between TRBJ2-5 and the DNA end casts doubt on the J call. Per germline, CDR1 SQVTM and CDR2 ANQGSEA. The CDR3 covers 14 residues. This CDR3 is CSVPLNRGQETQYF. In DNA form, the CDR3 reads TGCAGCGTTCCGCTAAACAGGGGCCAAGAGACCCAGTACTTC.

The J gene is TRBJ1-3, the V gene TRBV21-1. TRBV21-1 is flagged as a pseudogene. The length of the CDR3 is 13 residues. The CDR3 loop reads CASSYGAGNTIYF. CDR3 in DNA: TGTGCCAGCAGCTACGGGGCTGGAAACACCATATATTTT.

This clonotype was detected a few times. The chain employs TRBV6-2 or TRBV6-3 and TRBJ2-3; D might be TRBD2 (6 bases). Germline V CDR1 and CDR2: MNHEY, SVGEGT. V was clipped by 11 bases and J by 6 bases, with 15 bases between them. The CDR3 has 12 residues. CDR3 loop: CAAGMVVDTQYF. In DNA form, the CDR3 reads TGTGCCGCGGGGATGGTCGTCGATACGCAGTATTTT.

The chain links TRBV9 to TRBJ1-4, with a possible D match to TRBD1 (5 bases). CDR3 length: 16 amino acids. V was pared by 0 bases and J by 0 bases, with 9 bases between. The germline V gene has CDR1 SGDLS and CDR2 YYNGEE. In DNA, the CDR3 is TGTGCCAGCAGCGTAGATACAGGATCAACTAATGAAAAACTGTTTTTT. Protein sequence: CASSVDTGSTNEKLFF.

The chain joins TRBV29-1 to TRBJ2-7; 7 bases line up with TRBD2. The CDR3 is made up of 13 amino acids. Trimming took 1 base from V and 6 from J; bases not matched to a gene: 6. Per the germline V gene, CDR1 is SQVTM and CDR2 is ANQGSEA. For the CDR3, the DNA is TGCAGCGTTGAAGGGGAGGGAGTACTCGAGCAGTACTTC. Translating gives CSVEGEGVLEQYF.

The chain couples TRBV20-1 to TRBJ2-1; 10 bases agree with TRBD2. J gave up 0 bases and V 7 bases, and 0 bases lay outside the gene matches. This CDR3 contains 13 residues. Germline CDR1 reads DFQATT; CDR2 reads SNEGSKA (reference sequence). DNA of the CDR3: TGCAGTGGACTAGCGGGCTCCTACAATGAGCAGTTCTTC. As protein: CSGLAGSYNEQFF.

This sequence joins TRBV14 and TRBJ1-6, with D unclear. The CDR3 covers 13 residues. Deletions cut 6 bases from V and 9 bases from J, with 12 bases between. Germline values: CDR1 SGHDN, CDR2 FVKESK. CDR3 sequence: CASRSSGSSPLHF. The CDR3, as DNA: TGTGCCAGCAGATCCAGTGGGAGTTCACCCCTCCACTTT.

This clonotype was seen more than once but under ten times. The V call is TRBV9, the J call TRBJ1-6; D not certain. V was clipped by 0 bases and J by 9 bases, with 4 bases between them. CDR1 is SGDLS and CDR2 is YYNGEE in the germline V gene. CDR3 length: 12 amino acids. The CDR3 bases are TGTGCCAGCAGCGTAGAGGGTTCACCCCTCCACTTT. It encodes CASSVEGSPLHF.

This clonotype was found once. Written as DNA, the CDR3 is TGTGCCAGCAGTTTACAGGGTGGAGGGAAGGAGACCCAGTACTTC. This gives the protein CASSLQGGGKETQYF. The chain uses TRBV12-3 or TRBV12-4 and TRBJ2-5, with TRBD2 as a possible D gene (6 bases). Trimming pared 2 bases from V and 5 bases from J, leaving 15 bases between. CDR3 length: 15 residues.

The chain joins TRBV3-1 to TRBJ2-7; 7 nucleotides line up with TRBD2. The CDR3 consists of 15 residues. V dropped 4 bases and J dropped 4; count of bases not matched to a gene: 10. The germline CDR1 and CDR2 sequences are LGHDT and YNNKEL (reference sequence). This CDR3 is CASSPEAGVGYEQYF. The CDR3 DNA is TGTGCCAGCAGCCCAGAGGCGGGAGTAGGGTACGAGCAGTACTTC.